Listed below are T cell receptor beta chains from one sample, sequenced in a study of blood T cells in healthy people across ages. TCRdb reprocessed the 5' RACE reads via MiXCR and lists one record per CDR3 protein. The data hold over 1,500,000 distinct CDR3 sequences, with about 50% observed a single time. Sequencing was carried out using blood. The receptor source for this set is a woman in her thirties or forties in good health. Both conserved end residues are part of each CDR3. A D gene is named only where the DNA matches it firmly.

cdr3_length | j_call | v_call | d_call | cdr3_aa
15 | TRBJ2-1 | TRBV7-2 | TRBD1 | CASSFLGQGLDEQFF
17 | TRBJ2-2 | TRBV15 | . | CATSRVMWGQGGGELFF
13 | TRBJ1-2 | TRBV3-1 | . | CASTKDIGYGYTF
13 | TRBJ1-2 | TRBV27 | . | CASSLTEEDGYTF
15 | . | TRBV15 | . | CATSRVAPLQETQYF
15 | TRBJ2-5 | TRBV29-1 | TRBD1 | CSVLYPQGAAGTQYF
14 | TRBJ2-1 | TRBV15 | TRBD2 | CATSSLAGGPEQFF
15 | TRBJ2-1 | TRBV29-1 | . | CSVDGQLNSYNEQFF
15 | TRBJ1-6 | TRBV20-1 | . | CSARSVGSYNSPLHF
17 | TRBJ2-4 | TRBV5-6 | . | CASSLGGRGPTQNIQYF
18 | TRBJ2-1 | TRBV10-3 | TRBD2 | CAIRGLAGGTTTHNEQFF
16 | TRBJ1-6 | TRBV28 | TRBD1 | CASSFGQGGYNSPLHF
16 | TRBJ2-7 | TRBV13 | TRBD1 | CASSPPGGSSSYEQYF
11 | TRBJ2-7 | TRBV25-1 | . | CASMAIYEQYF
12 | TRBJ2-7 | TRBV20-1 | . | CSARGDPYEQYF
15 | TRBJ2-7 | TRBV12-5 | . | CASGDRESGHYEQYF
14 | TRBJ1-4 | TRBV7-8 | . | CASRLSHKNEKLFF
15 | TRBJ1-1 | TRBV7-9 | TRBD1 | CASSWRQGVGTEAFF
17 | . | TRBV7-2 | TRBD2 | CASSSELAGGPAETQYF
13 | TRBJ1-2 | TRBV20-1 | . | CSATGTLTYGYTF
17 | TRBJ2-7 | TRBV4-3 | . | CASSQGGLREPYNEQYF
14 | TRBJ2-1 | TRBV6-5 | . | CASRNIVPYNERFF
16 | . | TRBV3-1 | . | CASSQGLGGSGREQYF
14 | TRBJ1-2 | TRBV4-2 | . | CASSQGQDNYGYTF
15 | TRBJ1-5 | TRBV4-2 | . | CASSQATDRNQPQHF
15 | TRBJ1-4 | TRBV20-1 | . | CSAPPPKQGNEKLFF